This TCR beta chain was profiled in a study of CD8+CD57+ T cells in acquired aplastic anemia. Using genomic DNA as the template, TCR beta VDJ and CDR3 profiling was carried out. One entry per CDR3 protein, called by TCRdb with MiXCR from the reads. The table lists 300,000 or so distinct CDR3 sequences, approximately 57% of them singletons, with around 1.3% in the top ten. This clonotype has a count of ten or more. It was patients with CD8+CD57+ cell expansion by flow cytometry who were chosen for sequencing. Germline-derived CDR1 and CDR2 are SGDLS and YYNGEE. With V trimmed by 5 bases and J by 0 bases, 6 bases remained unmatched. The length of the CDR3 is 15 residues.

The origin of this receptor is a human donor with aplastic anemia. V usage is TRBV9 and J usage is TRBJ2-5, with 8 bases fitting TRBD1. Sample: sorted CD4+, CD8+, or CD8+CD57+ T cells (not recorded which) from PBMCs. The DNA for the CDR3 is TGTGCCAGCAGTTTAGGACAGGGATACCAAGAGACCCAGTACTTC. Protein sequence: CASSLGQGYQETQYF. The whole variable domain, remainder taken from reference TRBV9 and TRBJ2-5, is DSGVTQTPKHLITATGQRVTLRCSPRSGDLSVYWYQQSLDQGLQFLIQYYNGEERAKGNILERFSAQQFPDLHSELNLSSLELGDSALYFCASSLGQGYQETQYFGPGTRLLVL.